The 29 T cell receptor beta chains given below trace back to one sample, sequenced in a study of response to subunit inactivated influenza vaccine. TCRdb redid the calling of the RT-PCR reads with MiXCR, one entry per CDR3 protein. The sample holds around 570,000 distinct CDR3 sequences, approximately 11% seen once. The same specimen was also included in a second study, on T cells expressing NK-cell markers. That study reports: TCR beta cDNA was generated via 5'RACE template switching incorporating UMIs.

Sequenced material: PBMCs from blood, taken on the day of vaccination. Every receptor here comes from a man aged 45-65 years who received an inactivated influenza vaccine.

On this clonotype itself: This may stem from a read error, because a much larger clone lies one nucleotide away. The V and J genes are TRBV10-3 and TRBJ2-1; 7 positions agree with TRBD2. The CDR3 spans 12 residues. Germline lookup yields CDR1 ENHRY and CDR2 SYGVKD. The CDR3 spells CAISTTSVVQVF. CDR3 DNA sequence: TGTGCCATCAGTACAACTAGCGTAGTGCAGGTCTTC.

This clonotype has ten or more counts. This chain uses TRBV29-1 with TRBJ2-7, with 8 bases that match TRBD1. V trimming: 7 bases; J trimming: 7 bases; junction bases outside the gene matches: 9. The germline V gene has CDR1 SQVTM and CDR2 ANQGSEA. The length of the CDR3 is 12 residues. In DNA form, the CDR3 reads TGCAGCGCCCGGACAGGGTTGAGAGAGCAGTACTTC. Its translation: CSARTGLREQYF.

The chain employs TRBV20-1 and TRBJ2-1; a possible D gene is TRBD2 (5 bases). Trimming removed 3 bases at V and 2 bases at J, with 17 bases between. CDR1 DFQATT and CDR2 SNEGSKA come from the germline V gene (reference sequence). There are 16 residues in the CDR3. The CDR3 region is CSASPFPGITYNEQFF. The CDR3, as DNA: TGCAGTGCTAGCCCGTTTCCGGGAATCACCTACAATGAGCAGTTCTTC.

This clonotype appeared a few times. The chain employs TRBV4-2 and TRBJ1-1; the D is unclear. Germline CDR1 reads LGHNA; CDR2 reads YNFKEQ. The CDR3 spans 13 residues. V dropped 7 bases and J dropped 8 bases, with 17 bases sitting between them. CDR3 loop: CASKRRAGTEAFF. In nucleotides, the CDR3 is TGTGCCAGCAAAAGGCGGGCGGGTACCGAAGCTTTCTTT.

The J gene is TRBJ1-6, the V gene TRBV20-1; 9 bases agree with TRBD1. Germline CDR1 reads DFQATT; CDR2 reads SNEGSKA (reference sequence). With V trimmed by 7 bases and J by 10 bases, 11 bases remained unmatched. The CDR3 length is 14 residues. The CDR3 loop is CSVPGQGRGSPLHF. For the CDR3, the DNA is TGCAGTGTTCCGGGACAGGGAAGAGGCTCACCCCTCCACTTT.

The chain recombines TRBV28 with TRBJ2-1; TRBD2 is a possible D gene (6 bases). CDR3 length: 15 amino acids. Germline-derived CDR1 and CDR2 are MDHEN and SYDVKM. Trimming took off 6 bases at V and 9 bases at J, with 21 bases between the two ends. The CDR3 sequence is CASRAGRAAGSEQFF. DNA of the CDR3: TGTGCCAGCAGAGCCGGACGGGCTGCGGGGAGTGAGCAGTTCTTC.

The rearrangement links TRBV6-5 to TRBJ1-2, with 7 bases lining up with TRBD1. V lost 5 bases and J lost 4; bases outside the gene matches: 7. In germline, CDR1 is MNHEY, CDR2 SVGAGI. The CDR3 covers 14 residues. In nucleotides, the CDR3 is TGTGCCAGCAGTAACCCGGGACAGCTCTATGGCTACACCTTC. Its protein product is CASSNPGQLYGYTF.

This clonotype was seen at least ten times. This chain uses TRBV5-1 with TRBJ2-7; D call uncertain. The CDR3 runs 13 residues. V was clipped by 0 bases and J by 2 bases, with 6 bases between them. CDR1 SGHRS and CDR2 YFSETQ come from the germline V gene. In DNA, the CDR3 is TGCGCCAGCAGCTTGGACCAGGCCTACGAGCAGTACTTC. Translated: CASSLDQAYEQYF.

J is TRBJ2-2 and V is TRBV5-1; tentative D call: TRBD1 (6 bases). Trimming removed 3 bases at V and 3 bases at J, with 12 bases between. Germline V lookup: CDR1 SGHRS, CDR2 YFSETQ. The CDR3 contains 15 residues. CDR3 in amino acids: CASSWGPGDTGELFF. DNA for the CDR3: TGCGCCAGCAGCTGGGGACCAGGGGACACCGGGGAGCTGTTTTTT.

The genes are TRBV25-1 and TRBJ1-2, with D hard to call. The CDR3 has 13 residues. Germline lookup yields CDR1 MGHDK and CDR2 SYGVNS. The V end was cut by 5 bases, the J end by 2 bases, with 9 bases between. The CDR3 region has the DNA TGTGCCAGCAGTCGCAAGCAGAACTATGGCTACACCTTC. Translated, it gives CASSRKQNYGYTF.

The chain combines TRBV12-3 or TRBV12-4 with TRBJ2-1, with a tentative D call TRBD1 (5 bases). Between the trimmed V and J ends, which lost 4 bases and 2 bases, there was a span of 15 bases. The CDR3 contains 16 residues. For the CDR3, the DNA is TGTGCCAGCAGTTGGGGCGGCGGAACTACCTACAATGAGCAGTTCTTC. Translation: CASSWGGGTTYNEQFF.

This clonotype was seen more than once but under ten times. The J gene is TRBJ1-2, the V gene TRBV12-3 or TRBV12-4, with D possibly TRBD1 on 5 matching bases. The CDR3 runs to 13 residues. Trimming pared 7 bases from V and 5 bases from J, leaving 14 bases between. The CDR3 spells CASTHLEGYGYTF. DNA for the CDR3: TGTGCCAGCACTCACTTGGAGGGGTATGGCTACACCTTC.

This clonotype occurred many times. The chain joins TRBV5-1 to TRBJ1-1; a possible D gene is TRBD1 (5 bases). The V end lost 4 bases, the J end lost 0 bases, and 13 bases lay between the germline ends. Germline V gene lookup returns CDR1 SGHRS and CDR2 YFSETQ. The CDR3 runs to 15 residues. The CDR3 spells CASSPREGMNTEAFF. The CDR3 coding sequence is TGCGCCAGCAGCCCTCGCGAGGGGATGAACACTGAAGCTTTCTTT.

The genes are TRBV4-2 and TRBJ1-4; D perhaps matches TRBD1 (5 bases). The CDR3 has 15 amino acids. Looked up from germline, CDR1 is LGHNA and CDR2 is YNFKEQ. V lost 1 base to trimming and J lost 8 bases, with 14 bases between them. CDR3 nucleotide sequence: TGTGCCAGCAGCCAAGGGGGAGGTGGGACCGAAAAACTGTTTTTT. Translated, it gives CASSQGGGGTEKLFF.

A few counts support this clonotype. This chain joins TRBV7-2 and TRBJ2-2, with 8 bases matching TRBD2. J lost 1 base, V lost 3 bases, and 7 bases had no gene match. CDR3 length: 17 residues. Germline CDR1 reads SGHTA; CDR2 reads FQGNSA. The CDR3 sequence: CASSLRPAGGNTGELFF. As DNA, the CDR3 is TGTGCCAGCAGCTTGCGCCCGGCGGGGGGGAACACCGGGGAGCTGTTTTTT.

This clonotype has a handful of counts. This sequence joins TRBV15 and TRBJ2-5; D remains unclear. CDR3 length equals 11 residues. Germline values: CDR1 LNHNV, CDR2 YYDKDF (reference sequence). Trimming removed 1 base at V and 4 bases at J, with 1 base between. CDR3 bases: TGTGCCACCAGCAGAGCAGAGACCCAGTACTTC. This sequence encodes CATSRAETQYF.

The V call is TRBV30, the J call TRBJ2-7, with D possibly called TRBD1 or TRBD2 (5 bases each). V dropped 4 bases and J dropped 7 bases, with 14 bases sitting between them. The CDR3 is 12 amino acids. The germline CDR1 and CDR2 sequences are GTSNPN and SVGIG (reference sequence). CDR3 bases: TGTGCCTGGAACGGGGCTCAGTGGGAGCAGTACTTC. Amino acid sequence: CAWNGAQWEQYF.

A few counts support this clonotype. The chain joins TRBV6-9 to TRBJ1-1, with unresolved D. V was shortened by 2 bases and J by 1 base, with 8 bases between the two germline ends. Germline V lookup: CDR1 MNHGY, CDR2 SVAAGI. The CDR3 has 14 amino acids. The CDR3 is CASSYPLRNTEAFF. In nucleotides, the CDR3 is TGTGCCAGCAGTTATCCTTTACGGAACACTGAAGCTTTCTTT.

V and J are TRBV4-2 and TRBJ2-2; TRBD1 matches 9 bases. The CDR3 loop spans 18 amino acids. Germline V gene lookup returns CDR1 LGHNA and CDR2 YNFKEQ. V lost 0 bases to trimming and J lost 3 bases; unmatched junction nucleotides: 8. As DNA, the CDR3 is TGTGCCAGCAGCCAAGAGATAACAGGGGGCTCGTACACCGGGGAGCTGTTTTTT. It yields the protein CASSQEITGGSYTGELFF.

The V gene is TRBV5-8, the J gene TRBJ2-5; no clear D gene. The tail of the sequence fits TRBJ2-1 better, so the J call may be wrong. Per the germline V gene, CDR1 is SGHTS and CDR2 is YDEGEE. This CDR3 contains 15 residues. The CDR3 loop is CASSFLGGEQETQFF. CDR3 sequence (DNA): TGTGCCAGCAGCTTTTTAGGCGGCGAGCAAGAGACCCAGTTCTTC.

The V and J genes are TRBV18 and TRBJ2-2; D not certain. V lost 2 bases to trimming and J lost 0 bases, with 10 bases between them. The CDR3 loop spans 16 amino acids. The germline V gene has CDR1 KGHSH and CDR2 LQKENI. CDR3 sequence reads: CASSPRPDSNTGELFF. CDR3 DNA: TGTGCCAGCTCACCAAGGCCAGATTCGAACACCGGGGAGCTGTTTTTT.

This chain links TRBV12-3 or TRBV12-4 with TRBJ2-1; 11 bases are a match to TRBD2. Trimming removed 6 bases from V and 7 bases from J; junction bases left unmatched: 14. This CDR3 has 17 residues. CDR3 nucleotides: TGTGCCAGCAGCCGACAAACTAGCGGGGGTCTGGGGAATGAGCAGTTCTTC. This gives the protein CASSRQTSGGLGNEQFF.

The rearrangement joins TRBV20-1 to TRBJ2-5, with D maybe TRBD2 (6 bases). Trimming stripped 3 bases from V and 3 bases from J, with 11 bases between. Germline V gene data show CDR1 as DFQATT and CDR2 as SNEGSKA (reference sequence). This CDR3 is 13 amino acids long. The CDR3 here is CSASLGEEETQYF. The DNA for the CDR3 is TGCAGTGCTAGCCTGGGGGAGGAAGAGACCCAGTACTTC.

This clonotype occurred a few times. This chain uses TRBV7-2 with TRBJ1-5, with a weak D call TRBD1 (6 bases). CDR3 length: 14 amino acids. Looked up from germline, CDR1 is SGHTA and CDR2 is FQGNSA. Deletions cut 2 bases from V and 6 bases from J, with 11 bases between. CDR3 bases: TGTGCCAGCAGCTTACACAGGGTCGGTCAGCCCCAGCATTTT. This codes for CASSLHRVGQPQHF.

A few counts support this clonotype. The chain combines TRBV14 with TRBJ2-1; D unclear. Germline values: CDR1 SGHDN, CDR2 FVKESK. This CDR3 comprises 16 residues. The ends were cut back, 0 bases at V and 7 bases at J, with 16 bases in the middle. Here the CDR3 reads CASSQDIARWLNEQFF. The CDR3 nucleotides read TGTGCCAGCAGCCAAGATATAGCTCGCTGGCTAAATGAGCAGTTCTTC.

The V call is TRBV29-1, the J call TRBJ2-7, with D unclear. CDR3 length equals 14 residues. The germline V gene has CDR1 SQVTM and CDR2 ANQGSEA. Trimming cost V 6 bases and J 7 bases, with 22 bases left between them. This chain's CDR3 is CSVSGSASRKEQYF. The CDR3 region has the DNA TGCAGCGTCTCCGGTTCGGCCTCTAGGAAAGAGCAGTACTTC.

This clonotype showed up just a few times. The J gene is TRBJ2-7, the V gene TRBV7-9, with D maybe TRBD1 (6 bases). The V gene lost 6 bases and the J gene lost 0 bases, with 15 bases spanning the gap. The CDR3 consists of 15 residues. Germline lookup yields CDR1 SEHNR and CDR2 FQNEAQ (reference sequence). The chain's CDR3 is CASSSLQGHSYEQYF. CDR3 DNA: TGTGCCAGCAGTTCCCTACAGGGACACTCCTACGAGCAGTACTTC.

The CDR3 DNA is TGTGCCAGCAGTCCCTGGATCTACAATGAGCAGTTCTTC. It is translated as CASSPWIYNEQFF. The gene calls are TRBV12-3 or TRBV12-4 and TRBJ2-1, with D unclear. CDR3 length: 13 amino acids. The ends were cut back, 5 bases at V and 3 bases at J, with 8 bases in the middle.

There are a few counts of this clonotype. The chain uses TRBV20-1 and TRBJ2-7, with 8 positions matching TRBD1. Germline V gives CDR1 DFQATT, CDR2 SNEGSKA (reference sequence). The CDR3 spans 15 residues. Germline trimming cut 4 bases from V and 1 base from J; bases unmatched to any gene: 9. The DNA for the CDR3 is TGCAGTGCTACGGCGCCGGGACAGGTATCCTACGAGCAGTACTTC. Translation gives CSATAPGQVSYEQYF.